The 8 T cell receptor beta chains below were found in one sample sequenced in a study of monozygotic twins with inflammatory bowel disease. TCRdb re-called the 5' RACE reads and catalogs CDR3 proteins one per entry, DNA excluded. This repertoire includes some 150,000 distinct CDR3 sequences. The sequencing input was blood. All receptors come from a human donor with ulcerative colitis or Crohn's disease, or a healthy co-twin of an affected twin (not recorded which).

This sequence joins TRBV7-8 and TRBJ2-3; TCRdb designates TRBD2, a call that cannot be tested without DNA. The CDR3 is 17 amino acids. Germline assignment: CDR1 SGHVS and CDR2 FQNEAQ. The CDR3 here is CASSSSSGSGVTDTQYF.

This chain connects TRBV6-5 to TRBJ2-7; TCRdb outputs TRBD1, but without DNA this stays unchecked. The germline CDR1 and CDR2 sequences are MNHEY and SVGAGI. This CDR3 has 17 residues. The CDR3 loop is CASSYSRRGGDLYEQYF.

This chain links TRBV5-5 with TRBJ2-7; TCRdb outputs TRBD2, but without DNA this stays unchecked. CDR1 and CDR2 (germline): SGHKS, YYEKEE (reference sequence). The CDR3 runs 16 residues. Here the CDR3 reads CASSLRVGGGADEQYF. The complete variable domain, with remaining parts taken from reference TRBV5-5 and TRBJ2-7, reads DAGVTQSPTHLIKTRGQQVTLRCSPISGHKSVSWYQQVLGQGPQFIFQYYEKEERGRGNFPDRFSARQFPNYSSELNVNALLLGDSALYLCASSLRVGGGADEQYFGPGTRLTVT.

The chain links TRBV19 to TRBJ2-7; absent DNA, TCRdb's TRBD2 call cannot be checked. The germline V gene encodes CDR1 LNHDA and CDR2 SQIVND (reference sequence). CDR3 size: 13 residues. Here the CDR3 reads CANTADPPSEQYF.

The V call is TRBV5-6, the J call TRBJ2-1; the TRBD1 assignment by TCRdb is unverifiable without DNA. Germline CDR1 reads SGHDT; CDR2 reads YYEEEE. The CDR3 has 15 residues. CDR3 protein: CASTLGRAVYNEQFF. Filled out from reference TRBV5-6 and TRBJ2-1, the complete variable domain reads DAGVTQSPTHLIKTRGQQVTLRCSPKSGHDTVSWYQQALGQGPQFIFQYYEEEERQRGNFPDRFSGHQFPNYSSELNVNALLLGDSALYLCASTLGRAVYNEQFFGPGTRLTVL.

The chain couples TRBV28 to TRBJ2-7. The length of the CDR3 is 12 residues. Germline V gene data show CDR1 as MDHEN and CDR2 as SYDVKM. The CDR3 region is CAKQCACGEQYF.

The chain has TRBV7-8 and TRBJ2-1; the TCRdb call, TRBD2, lacks DNA for checking. The CDR3 extends over 16 amino acids. Germline V gives CDR1 SGHVS, CDR2 FQNEAQ. CDR3 in amino acids: CASSFTPAGGPGEQFF.

This chain connects TRBV7-6 to TRBJ2-3; TCRdb lists TRBD1, though no DNA is available to test this call. The length of the CDR3 is 15 residues. Per germline, CDR1 SGHVS and CDR2 FNYEAQ. CDR3 amino acids: CASSPTGGETDTQYF.